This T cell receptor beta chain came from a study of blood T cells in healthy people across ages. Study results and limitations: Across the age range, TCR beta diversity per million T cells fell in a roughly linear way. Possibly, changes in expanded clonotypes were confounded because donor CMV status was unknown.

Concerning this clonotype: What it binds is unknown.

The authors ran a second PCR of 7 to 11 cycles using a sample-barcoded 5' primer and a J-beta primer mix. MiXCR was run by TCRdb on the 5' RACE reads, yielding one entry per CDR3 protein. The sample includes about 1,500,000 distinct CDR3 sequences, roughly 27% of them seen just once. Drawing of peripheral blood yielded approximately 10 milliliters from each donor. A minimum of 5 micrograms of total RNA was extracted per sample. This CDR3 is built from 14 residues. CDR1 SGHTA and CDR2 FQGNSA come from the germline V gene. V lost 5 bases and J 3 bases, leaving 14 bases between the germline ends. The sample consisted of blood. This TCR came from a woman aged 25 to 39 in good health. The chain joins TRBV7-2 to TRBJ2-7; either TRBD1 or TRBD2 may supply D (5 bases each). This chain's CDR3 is CASSPAVRGYEQYF. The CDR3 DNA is TGTGCCAGCAGCCCTGCCGTGAGGGGCTACGAGCAGTACTTC.